Below are 29 T cell receptor beta chains sequenced from a single sample in a study of response to subunit inactivated influenza vaccine. TCRdb independently ran MiXCR on the RT-PCR reads; one entry per CDR3 protein. The repertoire holds around 750,000 distinct CDR3 sequences, with over 20% as singletons. The sequences come from PBMCs from blood, collected more than 4 days after vaccination. The receptors originated from a man between 50 and 59 years old who received an inactivated influenza vaccine.

This clonotype was recorded a few times. J is TRBJ1-6 and V is TRBV18; 11 bases line up with TRBD1. V gave up 2 bases and J gave up 6 bases; unmatched junction bases: 3. The CDR3 has 16 residues. Looked up from germline, CDR1 is KGHSH and CDR2 is LQKENI. CDR3 sequence: CASSPGTGGSNSPLHF. The CDR3 nucleotides read TGTGCCAGCTCACCAGGGACAGGGGGAAGTAATTCACCCCTCCACTTT.

This clonotype was seen repeatedly, ten times or more. This chain joins TRBV6-5 and TRBJ2-2; D is possibly TRBD2 (5 bases). Germline values: CDR1 MNHEY, CDR2 SVGAGI. Trimming stripped 5 bases from V and 8 bases from J, with 9 bases between. The CDR3 extends over 12 amino acids. As DNA, the CDR3 is TGTGCCAGCAGTACCCGGACTGGGGAGCTGTTTTTT. It codes for CASSTRTGELFF.

This clonotype has at least ten counts. The chain carries TRBV5-6 and TRBJ1-2; no firm D call. V lost 4 bases, J lost 7 bases, and 11 bases lay in between. The length of the CDR3 is 12 residues. Germline V gene data show CDR1 as SGHDT and CDR2 as YYEEEE. CDR3 bases: TGTGCCAGCAGCCCTGGGGTTGGTGGCTACACCTTC. Encoded protein: CASSPGVGGYTF.

This CDR3 reads CASSPTGQSSYNSPLHF. Here the CDR3 DNA reads TGTGCCAGCAGCCCGACCGGGCAAAGCTCCTATAATTCACCCCTCCACTTT. The V and J genes are TRBV6-1 and TRBJ1-6; unclear D gene. This CDR3 is built from 17 residues. V shed 6 bases and J shed 0 bases, with 15 bases lying between them. Germline values: CDR1 MNHNS, CDR2 SASEGT.

The rearrangement uses TRBV7-2 and TRBJ1-1; unclear D gene. This CDR3 has 13 residues. The germline V gene has CDR1 SGHTA and CDR2 FQGNSA. V was cut by 5 bases and J by 4 bases, with 11 bases left in between. The DNA for the CDR3 is TGTGCCAGCAGCCTCAACGGGCCCACTGAAGCTTTCTTT. This codes for CASSLNGPTEAFF.

The chain joins TRBV24-1 to TRBJ1-1; D call uncertain. The CDR3 is 14 amino acids. Deletions cut 4 bases from V and 10 bases from J, with 18 bases between. CDR1 and CDR2 (germline): KGHDR, SFDVKD. CDR3 nucleotides: TGTGCCACCAGTGAGGCCGGGCCGGTAGCGAGAGCTTTCTTT. It specifies CATSEAGPVARAFF.

This clonotype has at least ten counts. This chain uses TRBV7-8 with TRBJ2-1, with D possibly being TRBD2 (5 bases). This CDR3 comprises 15 residues. CDR1 SGHVS and CDR2 FQNEAQ come from the germline V gene. V was clipped by 3 bases and J by 2 bases, with 11 bases between them. In DNA, the CDR3 is TGTGCCAGCAGCTTTGCGGGCACTACCTACAATGAGCAGTTCTTC. This codes for CASSFAGTTYNEQFF. The variable domain in full, completed from reference TRBV7-8 and TRBJ2-1, reads GAGVSQSPRYKVAKRGQDVALRCDPISGHVSLFWYQQALGQGPEFLTYFQNEAQLDKSGLPSDRFFAERPEGSVSTLKIQRTQQEDSAVYLCASSFAGTTYNEQFFGPGTRLTVL.

This clonotype has at least ten counts. The rearrangement links TRBV29-1 to TRBJ2-7; possibly TRBD1 for D (6 bases). The CDR3 consists of 14 residues. V gave up 4 bases and J gave up 3 bases, with 16 bases separating them. Germline CDR1 reads SQVTM; CDR2 reads ANQGSEA. The CDR3 spells CSVASTGTFYEQYF. The DNA of the CDR3 is TGCAGCGTTGCTTCGACAGGAACCTTCTACGAGCAGTACTTC.

This clonotype was seen only a few times. CDR3 sequence (DNA): TGTGCCACCAGTGACTATTTTGGTCAAACTAGCACAGATACGCAGTATTTT. It encodes CATSDYFGQTSTDTQYF. The chain has TRBV24-1 and TRBJ2-3, with D unclear. In germline, CDR1 is KGHDR, CDR2 SFDVKD. The CDR3 runs 17 residues. V gave up 4 bases and J gave up 0 bases, with 16 bases separating them.

The J gene is TRBJ2-7, the V gene TRBV28, with 9 bases identical to TRBD1. Germline CDR1 and CDR2: MDHEN and SYDVKM. J lost 0 bases, V lost 5 bases, and 8 bases had no gene match. The CDR3 runs to 16 residues. The CDR3 DNA follows: TGTGCCAGCAGTGGACCTGGGACAGGGAGCTCCTACGAGCAGTACTTC. Translation gives CASSGPGTGSSYEQYF.

This clonotype has only a few counts. This chain connects TRBV4-1 to TRBJ2-1, with TRBD2 identical over 8 bases. Germline CDR1 MGHRA, CDR2 YSYEKL. The V and J ends lost 7 bases and 7 bases, in that order; junction bases with no gene match: 9. The CDR3 covers 14 residues. The CDR3 sequence is CASKKLAVGNEQFF. CDR3 bases: TGCGCCAGCAAGAAACTAGCGGTAGGAAATGAGCAGTTCTTC.

The rearrangement joins TRBV7-2 to TRBJ2-7; D gene uncertain. V was trimmed by 5 bases and J by 0 bases, leaving 11 bases between them. CDR1 SGHTA and CDR2 FQGNSA come from the germline V gene. The CDR3 runs 14 residues. The CDR3 DNA is TGTGCCAGCAGCCCCAGGTGGGGCTCCTACGAGCAGTACTTC. It codes for CASSPRWGSYEQYF. The full variable domain, completed using reference TRBV7-2 and TRBJ2-7, is GAGVSQSPSNKVTEKGKDVELRCDPISGHTALYWYRQSLGQGLEFLIYFQGNSAPDKSGLPSDRFSAERTGGSVSTLTIQRTQQEDSAVYLCASSPRWGSYEQYFGPGTRLTVT.

The chain uses TRBV7-2 and TRBJ2-5, with TRBD2 matching over 7 bases. The CDR3 contains 15 residues. V shed 5 bases and J 2 bases; nucleotides not matched to a gene: 8. Germline loops: CDR1 SGHTA, CDR2 FQGNSA. CDR3 in DNA: TGTGCCAGCAGCGCCGCAGCGGGAACGCAAGAGACCCAGTACTTC. Protein: CASSAAAGTQETQYF.

The V gene is TRBV5-6, the J gene TRBJ2-2; 7 bases fit TRBD2. The germline V gene has CDR1 SGHDT and CDR2 YYEEEE. V lost 2 bases, J lost 7 bases, and 8 bases stayed unmatched. This CDR3 region has 15 residues. The CDR3 DNA reads as TGTGCCAGCAGCTTAGCGGGGCCGGTCGGCGGGGAGCTGTTTTTT. Residues: CASSLAGPVGGELFF. The entire variable domain, with the rest obtained from reference TRBV5-6 and TRBJ2-2, is as follows: DAGVTQSPTHLIKTRGQQVTLRCSPKSGHDTVSWYQQALGQGPQFIFQYYEEEERQRGNFPDRFSGHQFPNYSSELNVNALLLGDSALYLCASSLAGPVGGELFFGEGSRLTVL.

This clonotype appeared a few times. The genes are TRBV12-3 or TRBV12-4 and TRBJ2-7; D is undetermined. The V end lost 5 bases, the J end lost 5 bases, and 7 bases lay between the germline ends. CDR3 length: 11 amino acids. CDR3 nucleotides: TGTGCCAGCAGTGAGTTCGACGAGCAGTACTTC. This codes for CASSEFDEQYF.

This clonotype has only a few counts. The rearrangement uses TRBV5-1 and TRBJ2-7, with D unresolved. Germline assignment: CDR1 SGHRS and CDR2 YFSETQ. Trimming pared 0 bases from V and 0 bases from J, leaving 10 bases between. The length of the CDR3 is 15 residues. The CDR3 sequence is CASSLEDGPSYEQYF. DNA of the CDR3: TGCGCCAGCAGCTTGGAGGACGGACCCTCCTACGAGCAGTACTTC.

V and J are TRBV18 and TRBJ2-2; unclear D gene. The CDR3 covers 15 residues. CDR1 is KGHSH and CDR2 is LQKENI in the germline V gene. Trimming left V 1 base short and J 0 bases short, with 6 bases between. The CDR3 bases are TGTGCCAGCTCACCACGCAGTTCGAACACCGGGGAGCTGTTTTTT. Translating gives CASSPRSSNTGELFF.

This clonotype was recorded a few times. The CDR3 region is CASARDWRTDTQYF. The CDR3 DNA reads as TGTGCCAGCGCCCGGGATTGGCGCACAGATACGCAGTATTTT. The chain has TRBV9 and TRBJ2-3, with a tentative D call TRBD2 (5 bases). V was pared by 7 bases and J by 1 base, with 13 bases between. The CDR3 is 14 residues long. The germline V gene encodes CDR1 SGDLS and CDR2 YYNGEE.

The rearrangement links TRBV4-2 to TRBJ1-1, with D unclear. The CDR3 is 13 residues long. Per the germline V gene, CDR1 is LGHNA and CDR2 is YNFKEQ. Between the trimmed V and J ends, which lost 0 bases and 11 bases, there was a span of 13 bases. CDR3 nucleotide sequence: TGTGCCAGCAGCCAAGAGACAACTACGTGGGCTTTCTTT. It translates to CASSQETTTWAFF.

This clonotype was recorded a few times. J is TRBJ1-4 and V is TRBV4-3; no clear D gene. The CDR3 is made up of 13 amino acids. The V gene lost 3 bases and the J gene lost 8 bases, with 10 bases spanning the gap. Germline values: CDR1 LGHNA, CDR2 YSLEER. CDR3 amino acids: CASSHSDGEKLFF. DNA for the CDR3: TGCGCCAGCAGCCACTCGGACGGAGAAAAACTGTTTTTT.

This clonotype has at least ten counts. The rearrangement uses TRBV5-1 and TRBJ2-7, with TRBD1 as a possible D gene (6 bases). This CDR3 is 14 amino acids long. Per the germline V gene, CDR1 is SGHRS and CDR2 is YFSETQ. V lost 2 bases and J 3 bases, leaving 12 bases between the germline ends. This CDR3 reads CASSFGRGYYEQYF. CDR3 coding DNA: TGCGCCAGCAGCTTCGGCAGGGGCTACTACGAGCAGTACTTC.

This clonotype was counted a few times. This sequence joins TRBV11-3 and TRBJ2-1, with 7 bases lining up with TRBD2. Germline V lookup: CDR1 SGHNT, CDR2 YENEEA. V lost 4 bases to trimming and J lost 1 base; unmatched junction nucleotides: 4. The CDR3 loop spans 15 amino acids. CDR3 sequence: CASSSRRGSYNEQFF. The CDR3 coding sequence is TGTGCCAGCAGCTCCAGGCGGGGGTCCTACAATGAGCAGTTCTTC.

The V and J genes are TRBV20-1 and TRBJ2-1; 8 nucleotides line up with TRBD2. CDR1 and CDR2 from the germline V gene are DFQATT and SNEGSKA (reference sequence). This CDR3 is built from 15 residues. V was pared by 6 bases and J by 4 bases, with 11 bases of the junction left unmatched. This CDR3 reads CSALSRREAYNEQFF. The CDR3 DNA follows: TGCAGTGCACTATCCCGGCGGGAGGCATACAATGAGCAGTTCTTC.

This clonotype has more than one count but fewer than ten. The chain couples TRBV15 to TRBJ2-5; no definite D call. The CDR3 runs to 13 residues. Germline loops: CDR1 LNHNV, CDR2 YYDKDF (reference sequence). Trimming shortened V by 2 bases and J by 5 bases, and 9 bases separated the two germline ends. The CDR3 DNA is TGTGCCACCAGCAGATTGTCTCGGGAGACCCAGTACTTC. Its protein is CATSRLSRETQYF.

This clonotype was observed a handful of times. The rearrangement joins TRBV20-1 to TRBJ2-3; maybe TRBD2 (5 bases). The CDR3 runs to 13 residues. Per germline, CDR1 DFQATT and CDR2 SNEGSKA (reference sequence). Trimming stripped 3 bases from V and 4 bases from J, with 11 bases between. The DNA of the CDR3 is TGCAGTGCTAGCGGGATTAGGTCAGATACGCAGTATTTT. Protein product: CSASGIRSDTQYF.

This chain connects TRBV11-2 to TRBJ2-7; 8 bases map to TRBD1. The CDR3 consists of 16 residues. J lost 0 bases, V lost 5 bases, and 9 bases had no gene match. CDR1 and CDR2 (germline): SGHAT, FQNNGV. The DNA of the CDR3 is TGTGCCAGCAGCATAAACAGACAGGGGCGCTCCTACGAGCAGTACTTC. Protein sequence: CASSINRQGRSYEQYF.

The table lists this clonotype with many counts. This sequence joins TRBV11-2 and TRBJ2-1, with D tentatively TRBD2 (5 bases). CDR1 SGHAT and CDR2 FQNNGV come from the germline V gene. V was trimmed by 5 bases and J by 0 bases, leaving 20 bases between them. CDR3 length equals 18 residues. This CDR3 reads CASSPGVGYYSSYNEQFF. The CDR3, as DNA: TGTGCCAGCAGCCCCGGGGTTGGTTACTACAGCTCCTACAATGAGCAGTTCTTC.

The chain recombines TRBV19 with TRBJ2-2; D uncertain. CDR3 length: 14 residues. CDR1 is LNHDA, CDR2 SQIVND, per germline (reference sequence). V was cut by 8 bases and J by 4 bases, with 14 bases left in between. The CDR3 region is CASSPGAVTGELFF. CDR3 bases: TGTGCCAGTTCCCCCGGCGCTGTCACCGGGGAGCTGTTTTTT. Using reference TRBV19 and TRBJ2-2 for the parts outside the CDR3, the full variable domain is DGGITQSPKYLFRKEGQNVTLSCEQNLNHDAMYWYRQDPGQGLRLIYYSQIVNDFQKGDIAEGYSVSREKKESFPLTVTSAQKNPTAFYLCASSPGAVTGELFFGEGSRLTVL.

This clonotype showed up just a few times. V and J are TRBV5-1 and TRBJ1-1; TRBD1 aligns across 7 bases. The CDR3 spans 14 residues. V was pared by 4 bases and J by 6 bases, with 9 bases of the junction left unmatched. From germline, CDR1 is SGHRS and CDR2 YFSETQ. CDR3 nucleotide sequence: TGCGCCAGCAGCGGGGGACAGCCTGGGGCTGAAGCTTTCTTT. Translated, it gives CASSGGQPGAEAFF.